Listed below are T cell receptor beta chains from one sample, sequenced in a study of T cell repertoires in cytomegalovirus infection. TCRdb used MiXCR to reprocess the reads, holding one entry per CDR3 protein. The sample shows around 280,000 distinct CDR3 sequences, 8% to 10% of them seen only once. Sequences were obtained from PBMCs. The receptors come from a human donor in good health (CMV status not recorded). Some clones in this sample may be carry-over from other donors' samples. CDR3s include the opening cysteine and the closing phenylalanine or tryptophan. D genes are given only for firm matches. Not all rows give a size; the values are once, few, many and, for expanded clones, a class.

size	V	D	length	J	CDR3	DNA
many	TRBV11-2	TRBD2	14	TRBJ2-5	CASSRTSGVETQYF	TGTGCCAGCAGCCGGACTAGCGGGGTGGAGACCCAGTACTTC
NA	TRBV2	NA	15	TRBJ2-1	CAIVSGTPSYNEQFF	TGTGCCATCGTTTCCGGGACCCCCTCCTACAATGAGCAGTTCTTC
many	TRBV7-7	NA	13	TRBJ2-2	CASSSLVDGELFF	TGTGCTAGCAGCTCCTTAGTTGACGGGGAGCTGTTTTTT
few	TRBV2	NA	13	TRBJ1-2	CASSSDRSYGYTF	TGTGCCAGCAGTTCCGACAGGAGCTATGGCTACACCTTC
many	TRBV5-1	NA	15	TRBJ1-5	CASSLDGQYNQPQHF	TGCGCCAGCAGCTTGGATGGACAGTATAATCAGCCCCAGCATTTT
many	TRBV6-2/TRBV6-3	TRBD1	16	TRBJ1-6	CASNKQGFSYNSPLHF	TGTGCCAGCAACAAACAGGGGTTCAGCTATAATTCACCCCTCCACTTT
NA	TRBV3-1	NA	14	TRBJ2-1	CASSQAGGLNEQFF	TGTGCCAGCAGCCAAGCTGGTGGGCTCAATGAGCAGTTCTTC
many	TRBV12-3/TRBV12-4	NA	12	TRBJ1-2	CASGYQNYGYTF	TGTGCCAGCGGGTATCAGAACTATGGCTACACCTTC
many	TRBV28	NA	15	TRBJ2-1	CASRAGGGLYNEQFF	TGTGCCAGCAGAGCCGGAGGGGGATTATACAATGAGCAGTTCTTC
many	TRBV5-6	NA	14	TRBJ2-2	CASSSDRATGELFF	TGTGCCAGCAGCTCGGACAGAGCCACCGGGGAGCTGTTTTTT
many	TRBV7-9	TRBD2	16	TRBJ2-3	CASVLRGDGFTDTQYF	TGTGCCAGCGTACTCCGGGGGGACGGATTCACAGATACGCAGTATTTT
few	TRBV12-3/TRBV12-4	TRBD2	18	TRBJ2-3	CASSLTVKRGGPLDTQYF	TGTGCCAGCAGTTTAACCGTCAAGCGGGGGGGCCCTTTGGATACGCAGTATTTT
many	TRBV28	NA	12	TRBJ1-4	CATRALAEKLFF	TGTGCCACCCGGGCCCTGGCAGAAAAACTGTTTTTT
many	TRBV2	TRBD1	16	TRBJ2-5	CASSDPGQGRQETQYF	TGTGCCAGCAGTGACCCCGGACAGGGTCGGCAAGAGACCCAGTACTTC
many	TRBV7-2	TRBD1	14	TRBJ2-7	CASSSRTGTYEQYF	TGTGCCAGCAGCTCCCGGACAGGGACCTACGAGCAGTACTTC
many	TRBV7-9	TRBD1	13	TRBJ1-1	CASTKTGLTEAFF	TGTGCCAGCACCAAGACAGGGCTAACTGAAGCTTTCTTT
few	TRBV19	TRBD1	16	TRBJ1-5	CASMEQGAKGNQPQHF	TGTGCCAGTATGGAGCAGGGGGCGAAGGGCAATCAGCCCCAGCATTTT
few	TRBV29-1	TRBD1	11	TRBJ2-1	CSVGGGGEQFF	TGCAGCGTTGGAGGGGGCGGGGAGCAGTTCTTC
many	TRBV29-1	TRBD2	15	TRBJ2-5	CSVEVSGGRMETQYF	TGCAGCGTTGAAGTTAGCGGGGGGCGTATGGAGACCCAGTACTTC
many	TRBV7-9	TRBD2	15	TRBJ2-3	CASSDTGTRGDTQYF	TGTGCCAGCAGCGACACCGGGACTAGGGGAGATACGCAGTATTTT
many	TRBV29-1	NA	11	TRBJ1-2	CSVVYNYGYTF	TGCAGCGTCGTTTATAACTATGGCTACACCTTC
many	TRBV7-9	NA	14	TRBJ2-5	CASSLDRILETQYF	TGTGCCAGCAGCCTTGACAGGATTCTCGAGACCCAGTACTTC
few	TRBV20-1	TRBD1	13	TRBJ2-3	CSARPRGLDTQYF	TGCAGTGCTAGACCCAGGGGGCTCGATACGCAGTATTTT
many	TRBV7-2	NA	11	TRBJ2-1	CASSPLWEQFF	TGTGCCAGCAGCCCCCTTTGGGAGCAGTTCTTC
many	TRBV6-2/TRBV6-3	TRBD1	14	TRBJ1-5	CASSLTGGGQPQHF	TGTGCCAGCAGTTTAACAGGGGGCGGTCAGCCCCAGCATTTT
NA	TRBV4-2	NA	16	TRBJ1-1	CASSRDGGGRDTEAFF	TGTGCCAGCAGCCGGGACGGGGGAGGGAGGGACACTGAAGCTTTCTTT
many	TRBV28	NA	14	TRBJ1-2	CASSLSGERGGYTF	TGTGCCAGCAGTTTATCGGGGGAAAGGGGTGGCTACACCTTC
NA	TRBV3-1	NA	13	TRBJ1-2	CASSQGTAYGYTF	TGTGCCAGCAGCCAAGGGACAGCGTATGGCTACACCTTC
many	TRBV10-3	NA	17	TRBJ1-2	CAISEGRTTTSNYGYTF	TGTGCCATCAGTGAGGGAAGGACAACCACCTCTAACTATGGCTACACCTTC
many	TRBV4-2	TRBD1	15	TRBJ1-1	CASSPSGGRNTEAFF	TGTGCCAGCAGCCCATCAGGGGGGCGGAACACTGAAGCTTTCTTT
many	TRBV19	NA	18	TRBJ2-2	CASSKILGLQANTGELFF	TGTGCCAGTAGTAAGATACTGGGACTTCAAGCGAACACCGGGGAGCTGTTTTTT
many	TRBV7-8	NA	15	TRBJ1-5	CASSSFGQLYQPQHF	TGTGCCAGCAGCTCCTTCGGACAGCTTTATCAGCCCCAGCATTTT
many	TRBV5-1	NA	14	TRBJ2-3	CASSLGGYKDTQYF	TGCGCCAGCAGCTTGGGTGGGTACAAGGATACGCAGTATTTT
many	TRBV7-2	NA	15	TRBJ2-7	CASSSQGGPSYEQYF	TGTGCCAGCAGCTCACAAGGCGGGCCCTCCTACGAGCAGTACTTC
many	TRBV25-1	TRBD1	15	TRBJ2-7	CASTRSGTGAYEQYF	TGTGCCAGCACCAGATCCGGGACAGGGGCCTACGAGCAGTACTTC
NA	TRBV12-3/TRBV12-4	NA	14	TRBJ1-1	CASSFPYPRTEAFF	TGTGCCAGCAGTTTCCCCTACCCACGGACTGAAGCTTTCTTT
few	TRBV20-1	TRBD2	21	TRBJ2-1	CSARARGFGLAGIGSYNEQFF	TGCAGTGCTAGAGCAAGGGGCTTTGGACTAGCGGGTATAGGGTCCTACAATGAGCAGTTCTTC
NA	TRBV10-3	NA	14	TRBJ2-1	CAISTEAVYNEQFF	TGTGCCATCAGCACCGAGGCGGTATACAATGAGCAGTTCTTC
NA	TRBV12-3/TRBV12-4	NA	14	TRBJ2-2	CAIRTGANTGELFF	TGTGCCATCCGGACGGGGGCGAACACCGGGGAGCTGTTTTTT
NA	TRBV2	NA	11	TRBJ2-5	CASRTTGTQYF	TGTGCCAGCAGGACGACGGGGACCCAGTACTTC
many	TRBV2	TRBD2	14	TRBJ2-7	CASKPPGLGSEQYF	TGTGCCAGCAAACCTCCGGGACTAGGGTCCGAGCAGTACTTC
many	TRBV7-2	NA	11	TRBJ1-1	CASSRQLEAFF	TGTGCCAGCAGCCGACAGCTTGAAGCTTTCTTT
NA	TRBV20-1	TRBD2	14	TRBJ2-5	CSAQRGGSQETQYF	TGCAGTGCCCAGCGGGGGGGTTCCCAAGAGACCCAGTACTTC
many	TRBV20-1	TRBD1	14	TRBJ1-2	CSAIPQGANYGYTF	TGCAGTGCCATCCCCCAGGGGGCTAACTATGGCTACACCTTC
many	TRBV5-4	TRBD1	17	TRBJ1-2	CASSLYTGTGNNYGYTF	TGTGCCAGCAGCCTTTATACTGGGACAGGGAATAACTATGGCTACACCTTC
many	TRBV7-9	NA	12	TRBJ1-4	CASSSNHEKLFF	TGTGCCAGCAGCTCCAACCATGAAAAACTGTTTTTT
NA	TRBV29-1	NA	15	TRBJ1-1	CSVDRGELLNTEAFF	TGCAGCGTTGACCGGGGCGAACTACTGAACACTGAAGCTTTCTTT
many	TRBV6-2/TRBV6-3	NA	15	TRBJ1-5	CASSLTGRSNQPQHF	TGTGCCAGCAGTCTGACGGGACGTAGCAATCAGCCCCAGCATTTT
NA	TRBV10-1	NA	13	TRBJ2-1	CASSEQTYNEQFF	TGCGCCAGCAGTGAACAGACCTACAATGAGCAGTTCTTC